Listed below are T cell receptor beta chains from one sample, sequenced in a study of cytomegalovirus exposure and HLA in healthy donors. Clones were sequenced by immunoSEQ multiplex PCR, and TCRdb holds only the in-frame ones, with some missing. This sample carries fewer than 250,000 clones, 76% of them seen once, and the ten largest clones take under 0.8%. Source material: PBMCs. The receptors shown here come from a man between 18 and 35 years old in good health and CMV-seronegative. The CDR3 runs from the conserved cysteine through the conserved F or W. The D gene is left open where the match is weak. Size values are once, few and many counts, or a class for expanded clones, and some rows have none.

CAISEFSGQGWNTEAFF	TGTGCCATCAGTGAGTTCTCGGGACAGGGGTGGAACACTGAAGCTTTCTTT	TRBD1	17	NA	TRBV10-3	TRBJ1-1
CASSSPGSGNTIYF	TGTGCCAGCAGTTCCCCAGGGTCCGGAAACACCATATATTTT	NA	14	NA	TRBV28	TRBJ1-3
CASSNQRVYNQPQHF	TGTGCCAGTAGCAATCAGAGGGTCTACAATCAGCCCCAGCATTTT	NA	15	once	TRBV19	TRBJ1-5
CASRTGDLNSPLHF	TGTGCCAGCAGGACAGGAGACTTAAATTCACCCCTCCACTTT	NA	14	NA	TRBV28	TRBJ1-6
CASGPLSGSLSYEQYF	TGTGCTAGTGGCCCCCTAAGCGGGAGCCTTTCCTACGAGCAGTACTTC	TRBD2	16	NA	TRBV12-5	TRBJ2-7
CASSETARDTQYF	TGTGCCAGCAGTGAGACGGCTAGGGATACGCAGTATTTT	NA	13	NA	TRBV25-1	TRBJ2-3
CSTGQGGEQYF	TGCAGCACGGGACAGGGAGGCGAGCAGTACTTC	TRBD1	11	NA	TRBV29-1	TRBJ2-7
CASRRTGTNYGYTF	TGTGCCAGCAGACGGACAGGTACTAACTATGGCTACACCTTC	TRBD1	14	NA	TRBV6-5	TRBJ1-2
CASSGQGSYNEQFF	TGTGCCAGCAGTGGACAGGGGTCCTACAATGAGCAGTTCTTC	TRBD1	14	NA	TRBV2	TRBJ2-1
CASSPGGKKTEAFF	TGTGCCAGCAGTCCAGGGGGCAAAAAGACTGAAGCTTTCTTT	TRBD1	14	few	TRBV28	TRBJ1-1
CASSWGQSLEQYF	TGTGCCAGCAGCTGGGGACAGTCTTTGGAGCAGTACTTC	TRBD1	13	few	TRBV14	TRBJ2-7
CASSEITANQPQHF	TGTGCCAGCAGTGAAATAACTGCCAATCAGCCCCAGCATTTT	NA	14	NA	TRBV2	TRBJ1-5
CASSLGARGRYEQYF	TGTGCCAGCAGCTTAGGCGCGAGGGGGCGTTACGAGCAGTACTTC	TRBD1	15	NA	TRBV13	TRBJ2-7
CASSDPMNRGMAQYF	TGTGCCAGCAGTGACCCGATGAACCGCGGGATGGCCCAGTACTTC	NA	15	NA	TRBV2	TRBJ2-5
CASSYSGALEAFF	TGTGCCAGCAGTTACTCGGGGGCTTTGGAGGCTTTCTTT	NA	13	once	TRBV6-6	TRBJ1-1
CASTSGGPHYGYTF	TGTGCCAGCACTTCAGGGGGGCCCCACTATGGCTACACCTTC	TRBD1	14	NA	TRBV28	TRBJ1-2
CASSERRGIDPQAFF	TGCGCCAGCAGTGAACGCAGGGGCATAGATCCGCAAGCTTTCTTT	NA	15	NA	TRBV10-1	TRBJ1-1
CASRLDRGSYNEQFF	TGTGCCAGCAGACTAGACAGGGGGTCCTACAATGAGCAGTTCTTC	TRBD1	15	NA	TRBV6-1	TRBJ2-1
CASSPAARVHGELFF	TGTGCCAGCTCCCCCGCGGCGCGGGTACACGGGGAGCTGTTTTTT	NA	15	NA	TRBV27	TRBJ2-2
CASSEGGTYNEQFF	TGTGCCAGCAGTGAAGGCGGGACTTACAATGAGCAGTTCTTC	NA	14	NA	TRBV25-1	TRBJ2-1
CAWSVLAGVADTQYF	TGTGCCTGGAGTGTACTAGCGGGAGTTGCAGATACGCAGTATTTT	TRBD2	15	NA	TRBV30	TRBJ2-3
CASKGSVITGELFF	TGTGCCAGTAAAGGTAGCGTTATAACCGGGGAGCTGTTTTTT	NA	14	NA	TRBV19	TRBJ2-2
CASSSDRFNSPLHF	TGTGCCAGCTCTTCCGACAGGTTTAATTCACCCCTCCACTTT	NA	14	NA	TRBV28	TRBJ1-6
CASSPQGADTQYF	TGTGCCAGCAGCCCACAGGGGGCAGATACGCAGTATTTT	TRBD1	13	NA	TRBV16	TRBJ2-3
CASSPTGTSTDTQYF	TGTGCCAGCAGTCCGACGGGGACTAGCACAGATACGCAGTATTTT	NA	15	NA	TRBV6-6	TRBJ2-3
CASSLGDRENYGYTF	TGTGCCAGCAGTTTAGGGGACAGAGAGAACTATGGCTACACCTTC	TRBD1	15	NA	TRBV28	TRBJ1-2
CASSPRRDRGHEQYF	TGTGCCAGCAGCCCCCGAAGGGACAGGGGCCACGAGCAGTACTTC	TRBD1	15	NA	TRBV9	TRBJ2-7
CAWSVRQGAFNSPLHF	TGTGCCTGGAGTGTACGGCAGGGTGCTTTTAATTCACCCCTCCACTTT	NA	16	few	TRBV30	TRBJ1-6
CASSGGPSLNQPQHF	TGTGCCAGCAGTGGGGGCCCTAGCCTCAATCAGCCCCAGCATTTT	NA	15	NA	TRBV9	TRBJ1-5